Each of the 22 T cell receptor beta chains below was sequenced from the same sample in a study of persistence of HIV-infected CD4 T cells. The immunoSEQ assay was version 4, run in survey mode. Clones were read by immunoSEQ multiplex PCR, and TCRdb kept only the in-frame ones, dropping some. Here the sample spans roughly 28,000 clones, around 82% being singletons. Which antigens these TCRs recognize remains unknown. The stimulus was lysate of CMV-infected fibroblasts, about 10 ug/mL. CD40L-negative CD69-negative CD45RO-high memory CD4+ T cells were sorted as populations depleted of antigen-responding cells. The sample in question was CD4+ T cells sorted from PBMCs after roughly 18-hour stimulation, obtained from a patient who received antiretroviral therapy. Source of these receptors: an adult woman with HIV who was CMV-seropositive.

The genes are TRBV5-1 and TRBJ2-4; D is perhaps TRBD1 (6 bases). CDR1 and CDR2 (germline): SGHRS, YFSETQ. Deletions cut 1 base from V and 12 bases from J, with 11 bases between. The CDR3 spans 12 residues. The CDR3 sequence is CASSLNTGHQYF. DNA of the CDR3: TGCGCCAGCAGCTTGAACACAGGGCATCAGTACTTC.

This clone was recorded a few times. The genes are TRBV19 and TRBJ2-2; D ambiguous. CDR1 is LNHDA and CDR2 is SQIVND in the germline V gene (reference sequence). The CDR3 is 14 amino acids. V was clipped by 5 bases and J by 1 base, with 8 bases between them. The CDR3 region has the DNA TGTGCCAGTAGTTTGGACGGGAACACCGGGGAGCTGTTTTTT. Translated: CASSLDGNTGELFF. The full variable domain, rest sourced from reference TRBV19 and TRBJ2-2, is DGGITQSPKYLFRKEGQNVTLSCEQNLNHDAMYWYRQDPGQGLRLIYYSQIVNDFQKGDIAEGYSVSREKKESFPLTVTSAQKNPTAFYLCASSLDGNTGELFFGEGSRLTVL.

The rearrangement links TRBV30 to TRBJ1-2; 8 bases match TRBD1. The length of the CDR3 is 15 residues. From germline, CDR1 is GTSNPN and CDR2 SVGIG (reference sequence). The V gene end was trimmed by 2 bases and the J gene end by 1 base; junction bases not matched to a gene: 6. The CDR3 protein is CAWSIPGQVNYGYTF. As DNA, the CDR3 is TGTGCCTGGAGTATTCCGGGACAGGTTAACTATGGCTACACCTTC.

The gene calls are TRBV30 and TRBJ1-3; no clear D. Germline V gives CDR1 GTSNPN, CDR2 SVGIG (reference sequence). The CDR3 has 14 residues. V was pared by 4 bases and J by 0 bases, with 10 bases between. The CDR3 spells CAWMWSASGNTIYF. The CDR3 region has the DNA TGTGCCTGGATGTGGAGTGCCTCTGGAAACACCATATATTTT.

This chain uses TRBV6-5 with TRBJ1-1; 11 positions agree with TRBD1. V lost 9 bases, J lost 4 bases, and 10 bases stayed unmatched. Per germline, CDR1 MNHEY and CDR2 SVGAGI. The CDR3 has 15 residues. CDR3 nucleotide sequence: TGTGCCAGTAAATTAGGACAGGGGGCCTTCACTGAAGCTTTCTTT. Protein sequence: CASKLGQGAFTEAFF.

J is TRBJ2-2 and V is TRBV15; tentatively, D is TRBD1 (6 bases). The CDR3 runs 16 residues. Trimming shortened V by 3 bases and J by 0 bases, and 11 bases separated the two germline ends. Germline loops: CDR1 LNHNV, CDR2 YYDKDF (reference sequence). The DNA for the CDR3 is TGTGCCACCAGCAGGAAACAGGGTACGAACACCGGGGAGCTGTTTTTT. This sequence encodes CATSRKQGTNTGELFF.

This chain joins TRBV27 and TRBJ1-5; D ambiguous. The CDR3 covers 15 residues. V gave up 8 bases and J gave up 3 bases, with 17 bases separating them. Per germline, CDR1 MNHEY and CDR2 SMNVEV (reference sequence). This chain's CDR3 is CASRTGNSHNQPQHF. The DNA of the CDR3 is TGTGCCAGCCGGACTGGGAACAGCCACAATCAGCCCCAGCATTTT.

The genes are TRBV6-1 and TRBJ1-3; the D is unclear. V lost 2 bases and J 3 bases, leaving 5 bases between the germline ends. The CDR3 length is 13 residues. Germline V lookup: CDR1 MNHNS, CDR2 SASEGT. CDR3 in DNA: TGTGCCAGCAGTGAAAAGTTTGGAAACACCATATATTTT. This translates into CASSEKFGNTIYF.

Only a few counts were recorded for this clone. This chain links TRBV5-1 with TRBJ1-2; 7 bases are a match to TRBD1. V lost 1 base to trimming and J lost 6 bases; unmatched junction nucleotides: 12. The CDR3 is made up of 16 amino acids. CDR1 SGHRS and CDR2 YFSETQ come from the germline V gene. The CDR3 spells CASSLYPDRVENGYTF. CDR3 in DNA: TGCGCCAGCAGCTTGTACCCCGACAGGGTAGAGAATGGCTACACCTTC.

This chain joins TRBV30 and TRBJ1-5; the D is unclear. Trimming took off 0 bases at V and 6 bases at J, with 21 bases between the two ends. The CDR3 extends over 17 amino acids. Per germline, CDR1 GTSNPN and CDR2 SVGIG (reference sequence). The CDR3 DNA follows: TGTGCCTGGAGTGTAAGTCAGGCTAAGTTTTCGAGTCAGCCCCAGCATTTT. Protein sequence: CAWSVSQAKFSSQPQHF.

V is TRBV24-1 and J is TRBJ1-5; D unclear. Germline-derived CDR1 and CDR2 are KGHDR and SFDVKD. The CDR3 is made up of 14 amino acids. The V end was cut by 5 bases, the J end by 0 bases, with 7 bases between. The DNA of the CDR3 is TGTGCCACCAGTGTGGGAGCTAGCAATCAGCCCCAGCATTTT. Amino acids: CATSVGASNQPQHF.

This clone was detected a few times. This chain joins TRBV11-3 and TRBJ1-1; D is uncertain. Trimming shortened V by 1 base and J by 7 bases, and 10 bases separated the two germline ends. This CDR3 has 13 amino acids. The germline V gene encodes CDR1 SGHNT and CDR2 YENEEA. The CDR3 nucleotides are TGTGCCAGCAGCTTAGGGACGGCGAATGAAGCTTTCTTT. This translates into CASSLGTANEAFF.

This chain uses TRBV6-5 with TRBJ1-6; D remains ambiguous. Germline V gives CDR1 MNHEY, CDR2 SVGAGI. The CDR3 runs 14 residues. V lost 7 bases and J lost 10, with 17 bases in between. The CDR3 protein is CASIPGRGGSPLHF. The CDR3 DNA is TGTGCCAGCATCCCAGGTCGAGGAGGATCACCCCTCCACTTT.

This clone was observed a few times. The V and J genes are TRBV5-1 and TRBJ1-1; D perhaps matches TRBD1 (5 bases). Germline V gene lookup returns CDR1 SGHRS and CDR2 YFSETQ. The CDR3 runs to 15 residues. The ends were cut back, 0 bases at V and 5 bases at J, with 14 bases in the middle. For the CDR3, the DNA is TGCGCCAGCAGCTTGGCCCAGGGAGGAGCTACTGAAGCTTTCTTT. Translation gives CASSLAQGGATEAFF.

The CDR3 region has the DNA TGTGCCAGCAGCCTCTTCGGGGGGGCCTATGAGCAGTTCTTC. Translated: CASSLFGGAYEQFF. V and J are TRBV7-3 and TRBJ2-1, with TRBD2 matching 8 bases. Germline V CDR1 and CDR2: SGHTA, FQGTGA. The CDR3 loop spans 14 amino acids. V trimming: 5 bases; J trimming: 8 bases; junction bases outside the gene matches: 8. Combining the CDR3 with reference TRBV7-3 and TRBJ2-1 gives the whole variable domain GAGVSQTPSNKVTEKGKYVELRCDPISGHTALYWYRQSLGQGPEFLIYFQGTGAADDSGLPNDRFFAVRPEGSVSTLKIQRTERGDSAVYLCASSLFGGAYEQFFGPGTRLTVL.

The chain carries TRBV20-1 and TRBJ1-5; no definite D call. This CDR3 has 14 amino acids. CDR1 and CDR2 from the germline V gene are DFQATT and SNEGSKA (reference sequence). The V end lost 3 bases, the J end lost 2 bases, and 11 bases lay between the germline ends. The CDR3 DNA follows: TGCAGTGCTAGTTCTACCCTCGGCAATCAGCCCCAGCATTTT. This gives the protein CSASSTLGNQPQHF.

This chain connects TRBV19 to TRBJ2-3, with TRBD2 matching over 8 bases. Losses at the gene ends were 7 bases for V and 4 bases for J; bases not matched to a gene: 7. This CDR3 comprises 14 residues. CDR1 is LNHDA, CDR2 SQIVND, per germline (reference sequence). The CDR3 DNA is TGTGCCAGTAAACGAAGCGGGGGTGCAGATACGCAGTATTTT. Encoded protein: CASKRSGGADTQYF.

This clone was picked up one time. This sequence joins TRBV19 and TRBJ2-7, with D unclear. CDR1 is LNHDA and CDR2 is SQIVND in the germline V gene (reference sequence). This CDR3 comprises 14 residues. V was trimmed by 4 bases and J by 1 base, leaving 11 bases between them. CDR3 sequence: CASSTLGISYEQYV. The CDR3 DNA reads as TGTGCCAGTAGTACCCTAGGTATTTCCTACGAGCAGTACGTC.

The chain carries TRBV11-3 and TRBJ2-3; D gene unclear. V lost 3 bases, J lost 1 base, and 5 bases lay in between. CDR3 length: 13 amino acids. Per the germline V gene, CDR1 is SGHNT and CDR2 is YENEEA. The CDR3 nucleotides are TGTGCCAGCAGCTTCTGGCGCACAGATACGCAGTATTTT. Protein: CASSFWRTDTQYF.

This clone was counted a few times. This chain connects TRBV28 to TRBJ1-4, with no clear D. Trimming removed 5 bases at V and 4 bases at J, with 5 bases between. The length of the CDR3 is 12 residues. CDR1 MDHEN and CDR2 SYDVKM come from the germline V gene. The CDR3 loop reads CASSAYNEKLFF. CDR3 bases: TGTGCCAGCAGTGCCTATAATGAAAAACTGTTTTTT.

The chain carries TRBV29-1 and TRBJ1-1; D gene ambiguous. The V gene lost 7 bases and the J gene lost 0 bases, with 9 bases spanning the gap. Germline CDR1 SQVTM, CDR2 ANQGSEA. There are 12 residues in the CDR3. The CDR3 spells CSGFTVNTEAFF. For the CDR3, the DNA is TGCAGCGGTTTCACTGTGAACACTGAAGCTTTCTTT.

V gene TRBV30 combines with J gene TRBJ1-2; TRBD1 might be the D (6 bases). Trimming removed 2 bases from V and 10 bases from J, with 14 bases in between. CDR1 GTSNPN and CDR2 SVGIG come from the germline V gene (reference sequence). The CDR3 consists of 12 residues. CDR3 bases: TGTGCCTGGAGTAAAGGGGGGAGGAACTACACCTTC. Amino acid sequence: CAWSKGGRNYTF.